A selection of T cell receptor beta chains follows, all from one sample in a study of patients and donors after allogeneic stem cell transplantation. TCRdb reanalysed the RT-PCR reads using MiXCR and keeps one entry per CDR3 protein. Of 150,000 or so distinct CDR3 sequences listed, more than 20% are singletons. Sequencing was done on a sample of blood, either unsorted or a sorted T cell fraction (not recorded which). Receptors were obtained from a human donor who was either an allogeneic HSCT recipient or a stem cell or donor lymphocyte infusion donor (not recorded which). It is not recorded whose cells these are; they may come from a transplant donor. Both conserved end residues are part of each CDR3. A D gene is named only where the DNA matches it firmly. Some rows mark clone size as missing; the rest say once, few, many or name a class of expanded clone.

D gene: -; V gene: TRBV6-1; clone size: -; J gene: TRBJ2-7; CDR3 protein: CASSVTRDATYEQYF; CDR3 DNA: TGTGCCAGCAGTGTAACCCGGGACGCTACCTACGAGCAGTACTTC
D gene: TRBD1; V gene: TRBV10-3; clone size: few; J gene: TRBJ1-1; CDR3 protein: CAISESDRGSAEAFF; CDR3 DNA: TGTGCCATCAGTGAGTCAGACAGGGGTTCGGCTGAAGCTTTCTTT
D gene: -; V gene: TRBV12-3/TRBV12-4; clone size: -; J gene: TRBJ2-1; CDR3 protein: CASSEWRTSYNEQFF; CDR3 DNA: TGTGCCAGCAGCGAGTGGCGGACCTCCTACAATGAGCAGTTCTTC
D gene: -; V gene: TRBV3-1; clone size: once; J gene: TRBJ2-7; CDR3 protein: CASSLRPNTPYEQYF; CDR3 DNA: TGTGCCAGCAGCCTAAGACCGAACACCCCCTACGAGCAGTACTTC
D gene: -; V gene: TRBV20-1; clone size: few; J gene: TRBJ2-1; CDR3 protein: CSADGDYGNEQFF; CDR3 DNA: TGCAGTGCAGATGGTGACTACGGAAATGAGCAGTTCTTC
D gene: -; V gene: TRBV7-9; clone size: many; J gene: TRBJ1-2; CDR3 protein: CASSLSGGNYGYTF; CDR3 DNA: TGTGCCAGCAGCTTGTCGGGGGGGAACTATGGCTACACCTTC
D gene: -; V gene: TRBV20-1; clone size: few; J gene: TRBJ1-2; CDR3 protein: CSARDYGGWGYTF; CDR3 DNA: TGCAGTGCTAGAGATTACGGCGGCTGGGGCTACACCTTC
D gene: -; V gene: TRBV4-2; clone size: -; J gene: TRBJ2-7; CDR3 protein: CTSSQDGRVSSYEQYF; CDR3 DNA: TGTACCAGCAGCCAAGATGGTAGAGTTAGCTCCTACGAGCAGTACTTC
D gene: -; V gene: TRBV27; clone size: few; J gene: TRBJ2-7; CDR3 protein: CASHAVGEYEQYF; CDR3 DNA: TGTGCCAGCCACGCGGTGGGGGAATACGAGCAGTACTTC
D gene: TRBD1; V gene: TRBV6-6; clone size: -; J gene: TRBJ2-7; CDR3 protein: CASSMPGGHEQYF; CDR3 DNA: TGTGCCAGCAGTATGCCAGGGGGCCACGAGCAGTACTTC
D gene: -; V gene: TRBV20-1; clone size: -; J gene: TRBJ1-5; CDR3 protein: CSAREAGSNQPQHF; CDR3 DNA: TGCAGTGCTAGAGAGGCAGGCAGCAATCAGCCCCAGCATTTT
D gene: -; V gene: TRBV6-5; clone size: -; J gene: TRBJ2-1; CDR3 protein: CASSQDWDPYNEQFF; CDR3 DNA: TGTGCCAGCAGTCAGGACTGGGACCCCTACAATGAGCAGTTCTTC
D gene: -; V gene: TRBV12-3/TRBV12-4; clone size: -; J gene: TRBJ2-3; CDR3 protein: CASGPRGWYTDTQYF; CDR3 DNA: TGTGCCAGCGGCCCCAGGGGTTGGTACACAGATACGCAGTATTTT
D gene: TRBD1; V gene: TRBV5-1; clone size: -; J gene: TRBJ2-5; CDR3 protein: CASSGTGKETQYF; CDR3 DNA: TGCGCCAGCAGCGGGACAGGGAAAGAGACCCAGTACTTC
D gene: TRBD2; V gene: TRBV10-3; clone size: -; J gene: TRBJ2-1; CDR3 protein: CAIRLAGAYNEQFF; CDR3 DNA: TGTGCCATCAGACTAGCGGGAGCCTACAATGAGCAGTTCTTC
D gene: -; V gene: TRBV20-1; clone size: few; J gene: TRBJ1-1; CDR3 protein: CSARAGRTTVNTEAFF; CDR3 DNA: TGCAGTGCTAGAGCAGGGAGGACTACGGTGAACACTGAAGCTTTCTTT
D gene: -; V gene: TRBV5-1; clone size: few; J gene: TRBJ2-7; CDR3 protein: CASSLGQESYEQYF; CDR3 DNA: TGCGCCAGCAGCTTGGGACAGGAAAGCTACGAGCAGTACTTC
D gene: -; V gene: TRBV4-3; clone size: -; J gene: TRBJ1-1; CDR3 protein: CASSQVGGTDAFF; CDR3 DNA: TGCGCCAGCAGCCAAGTAGGAGGGACCGACGCTTTCTTT
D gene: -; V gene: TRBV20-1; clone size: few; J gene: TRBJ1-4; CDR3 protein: CSAPKGFGNEKLFF; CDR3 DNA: TGCAGTGCTCCCAAGGGCTTCGGGAATGAAAAACTGTTTTTT
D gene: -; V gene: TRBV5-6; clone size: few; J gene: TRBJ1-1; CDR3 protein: CASSLVGGLDTEAFF; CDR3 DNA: TGTGCCAGCAGCTTGGTAGGCGGGTTGGACACTGAAGCTTTCTTT
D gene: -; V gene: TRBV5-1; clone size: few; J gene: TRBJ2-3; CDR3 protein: CASRGDILSGTDTQYF; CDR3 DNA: TGCGCCAGCAGAGGGGACATCCTCAGCGGCACAGATACGCAGTATTTT
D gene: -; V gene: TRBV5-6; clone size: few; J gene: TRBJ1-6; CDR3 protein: CASSVGFSYNSPLHF; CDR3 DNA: TGTGCCAGCTCGGTGGGGTTCTCCTATAATTCACCCCTCCACTTT
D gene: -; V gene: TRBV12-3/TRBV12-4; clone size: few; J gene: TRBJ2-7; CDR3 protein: CASSFRDFIGYEQYF; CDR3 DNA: TGTGCCAGCAGTTTCCGTGACTTTATCGGGTACGAGCAGTACTTC
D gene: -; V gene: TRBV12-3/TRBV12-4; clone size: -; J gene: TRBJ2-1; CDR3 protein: CASSFRLLPPLFF; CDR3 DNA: TGTGCCAGCAGTTTTAGACTCTTACCACCACTGTTCTTC
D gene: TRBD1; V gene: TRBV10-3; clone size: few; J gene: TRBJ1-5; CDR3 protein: CAIGGTVDQPQHF; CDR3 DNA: TGTGCCATCGGAGGGACAGTCGATCAGCCCCAGCATTTT
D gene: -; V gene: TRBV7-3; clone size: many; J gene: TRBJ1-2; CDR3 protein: CASSANRDSYGYTF; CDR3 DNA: TGTGCCAGCAGCGCAAACAGGGATTCCTATGGCTACACCTTC
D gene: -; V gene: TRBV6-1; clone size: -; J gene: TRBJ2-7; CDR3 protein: CATLADTYEQYF; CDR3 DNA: TGTGCCACATTAGCGGACACCTACGAGCAGTACTTC
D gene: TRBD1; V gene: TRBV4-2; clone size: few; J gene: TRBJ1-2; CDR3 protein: CASSPFGQGYGYTF; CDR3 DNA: TGTGCCAGCAGCCCCTTCGGACAGGGCTATGGCTACACCTTC
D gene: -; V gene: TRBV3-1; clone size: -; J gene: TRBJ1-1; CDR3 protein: CASSPRVKNTEAFF; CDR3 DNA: TGTGCCAGCAGCCCTAGGGTTAAGAACACTGAAGCTTTCTTT
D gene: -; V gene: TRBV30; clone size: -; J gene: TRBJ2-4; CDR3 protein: CASSGLAKNIQYF; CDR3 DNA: TGTGCCTCCTCAGGGCTAGCCAAAAACATTCAGTACTTC
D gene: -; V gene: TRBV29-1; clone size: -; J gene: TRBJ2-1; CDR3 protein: CSVGLTGFDEQFF; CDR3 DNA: TGCAGCGTTGGGCTCACAGGGTTTGATGAGCAGTTCTTC
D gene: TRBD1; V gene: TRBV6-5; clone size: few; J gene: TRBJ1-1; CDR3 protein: CASSYPGQGRTEAFF; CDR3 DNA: TGTGCCAGCAGTTATCCAGGACAGGGGCGCACTGAAGCTTTCTTT
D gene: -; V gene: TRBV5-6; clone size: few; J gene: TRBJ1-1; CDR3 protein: CASSGIWDTEAFF; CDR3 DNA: TGTGCCAGCAGCGGCATTTGGGACACTGAAGCTTTCTTT
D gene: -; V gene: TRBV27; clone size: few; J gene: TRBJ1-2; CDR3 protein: CASTTGISDGYTF; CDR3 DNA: TGTGCCAGCACCACAGGGATTAGTGATGGCTACACCTTC
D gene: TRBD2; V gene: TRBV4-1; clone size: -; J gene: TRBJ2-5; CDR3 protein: CASSQLAGGQETQYF; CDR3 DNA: TGCGCCAGCAGCCAGTTAGCGGGGGGCCAAGAGACCCAGTACTTC
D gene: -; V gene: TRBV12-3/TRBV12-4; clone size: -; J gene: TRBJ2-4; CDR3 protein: CASSYGNSANIQYF; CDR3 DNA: TGTGCCAGCAGTTACGGGAATTCGGCAAACATTCAGTACTTC
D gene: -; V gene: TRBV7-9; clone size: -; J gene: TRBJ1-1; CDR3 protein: CASSSSSGTTNTEAFF; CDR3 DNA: TGTGCCAGCAGCTCCAGCTCCGGGACAACGAACACTGAAGCTTTCTTT
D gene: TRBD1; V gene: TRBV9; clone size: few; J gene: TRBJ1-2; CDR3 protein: CASRRPGTGYGYTF; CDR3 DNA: TGTGCCAGCAGACGCCCCGGGACAGGGTATGGCTACACCTTC
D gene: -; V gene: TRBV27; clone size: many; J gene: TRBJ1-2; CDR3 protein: CASSLSPAGPSGYTF; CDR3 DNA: TGTGCCAGCAGTTTATCTCCGGCAGGGCCTAGTGGCTACACCTTC
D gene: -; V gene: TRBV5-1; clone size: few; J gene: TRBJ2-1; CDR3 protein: CASSSGQFLEQFF; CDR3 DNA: TGCGCCAGCAGCTCTGGACAGTTTCTTGAGCAGTTCTTC
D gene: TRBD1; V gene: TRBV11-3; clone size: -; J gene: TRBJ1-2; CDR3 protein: CASSFGQGWGYGYTF; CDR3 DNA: TGTGCCAGCAGCTTTGGACAGGGCTGGGGCTATGGCTACACCTTC
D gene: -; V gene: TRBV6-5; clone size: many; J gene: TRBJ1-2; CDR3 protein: CASSPGQRIYGYTF; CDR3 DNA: TGTGCCAGCAGTCCCGGACAGCGGATCTATGGCTACACCTTC